A single sample gave rise to the 30 T cell receptor beta chains below, sequenced in a study of T cell responses to AZD1222 COVID-19 vaccine. The assay was immunoSEQ multiplex PCR, and TCRdb's table has in-frame clones only and misses some. The profile covers about 100,000 clones, with about 86% appearing a single time and 1.4% taken by the ten largest. The sequencing used peripheral blood, collected on day 0 of AZD1222 vaccination. The receptors stem from an adult in good health.

The V call is TRBV6-5, the J call TRBJ2-1, with 9 nucleotides matching TRBD1. The CDR3 contains 15 residues. J lost 10 bases, V lost 8 bases, and 15 bases had no gene match. Germline assignment: CDR1 MNHEY and CDR2 SVGAGI. The CDR3 DNA sequence: TGTGCCAGCGGGACAGGACAGGGGAGTGGGGCCGAGCAGTTCTTC. Translation: CASGTGQGSGAEQFF.

The chain links TRBV29-1 to TRBJ2-4, with 9 bases identical to TRBD1. Germline V gene lookup returns CDR1 SQVTM and CDR2 ANQGSEA. This CDR3 region has 14 residues. Trimming at V came to 4 bases and at J to 5 bases, leaving 6 bases not matched to a gene. CDR3 sequence: CSVVITGGQNIQYF. The CDR3 DNA follows: TGCAGCGTTGTCATTACAGGGGGCCAAAACATTCAGTACTTC.

As DNA, the CDR3 is TGTGCCAGCAGCTTAAGGGGTCAGAGCTATGGCTACACCTTC. This translates into CASSLRGQSYGYTF. The rearrangement links TRBV7-2 to TRBJ1-2; D perhaps matches TRBD1 (5 bases). From germline, CDR1 is SGHTA and CDR2 FQGNSA. V was cut by 2 bases and J by 4 bases, with 11 bases left in between. The CDR3 extends over 14 amino acids.

This chain joins TRBV30 and TRBJ1-5; D is unclear. The CDR3 is made up of 15 amino acids. Germline V gives CDR1 GTSNPN, CDR2 SVGIG (reference sequence). V lost 2 bases to trimming and J lost 2 bases, with 13 bases between them. CDR3 protein: CAWSLAGPGNQPQHF. The CDR3 bases are TGTGCCTGGAGTCTGGCAGGACCTGGCAATCAGCCCCAGCATTTT.

The CDR3 bases are TGTGCCACCAGCAGGGGGGTGACAGGGGAGAGCACTGAAGCTTTCTTT. Protein sequence: CATSRGVTGESTEAFF. This chain joins TRBV15 and TRBJ1-1; 8 bases map to TRBD1. Germline V lookup: CDR1 LNHNV, CDR2 YYDKDF (reference sequence). The junction had 10 bases not matched to a gene; V was cut back by 3 bases and J by 4 bases. This CDR3 region has 16 residues.

The V gene is TRBV2, the J gene TRBJ2-3; D not resolved. V was cut by 6 bases and J by 0 bases, with 10 bases left in between. The CDR3 consists of 14 residues. CDR1 is SNHLY and CDR2 is FYNNEI in the germline V gene. CDR3 in DNA: TGTGCCAGCAGCCCTTTTCTTAGCACAGATACGCAGTATTTT. It encodes CASSPFLSTDTQYF.

The rearrangement joins TRBV13 to TRBJ1-4, with no clear D. Trimming took off 5 bases at V and 4 bases at J, with 23 bases between the two ends. Germline CDR1 PRHDT, CDR2 FYEKMQ (reference sequence). This CDR3 comprises 18 residues. The CDR3 DNA reads TGTGCCAGCAGCCAAAGACCTACTTTTGCTTTTTATAATGAAAAACTGTTTTTT. This encodes CASSQRPTFAFYNEKLFF.

The chain links TRBV19 to TRBJ2-2; D remains ambiguous. The CDR3 spans 12 residues. V lost 7 bases and J lost 4, with 7 bases in between. Germline V gives CDR1 LNHDA, CDR2 SQIVND (reference sequence). CDR3 sequence reads: CASIRATGELFF. The DNA for the CDR3 is TGTGCCAGTATAAGGGCCACCGGGGAGCTGTTTTTT.

This clone was seen just once. The chain joins TRBV6-4 to TRBJ2-1; TRBD2 agrees at 14 bases. The CDR3 spans 16 residues. Germline values: CDR1 MRHNA, CDR2 SNTAGT. V lost 3 bases, J lost 6 bases, and 4 bases stayed unmatched. CDR3 in amino acids: CASSETGTSGSNEQFF. The CDR3 region has the DNA TGTGCCAGCAGTGAGACCGGGACTAGCGGGAGCAATGAGCAGTTCTTC.

The chain employs TRBV5-1 and TRBJ1-6; D might be TRBD1 (5 bases). The V end was cut by 4 bases, the J end by 10 bases, with 18 bases between. The CDR3 covers 15 residues. From germline, CDR1 is SGHRS and CDR2 YFSETQ. CDR3: CASSPRGGEGSPLHF. The CDR3, as DNA: TGCGCCAGCAGCCCCCGTGGGGGGGAGGGATCACCCCTCCACTTT. Together with reference TRBV5-1 and TRBJ1-6, the CDR3 gives the full variable domain: KAGVTQTPRYLIKTRGQQVTLSCSPISGHRSVSWYQQTPGQGLQFLFEYFSETQRNKGNFPGRFSGRQFSNSRSEMNVSTLELGDSALYLCASSPRGGEGSPLHFGNGTRLTVT.

V is TRBV19 and J is TRBJ2-2, with D unclear. The CDR3 consists of 16 residues. Trimming took 6 bases from V and 6 from J, leaving 20 bases between them. CDR1 is LNHDA and CDR2 is SQIVND in the germline V gene (reference sequence). The CDR3 spells CASSPEAWAEAGELFF. CDR3 DNA sequence: TGTGCCAGTAGCCCTGAGGCTTGGGCTGAAGCCGGGGAGCTGTTTTTT.

The chain uses TRBV10-3 and TRBJ2-5; the D is unclear. Germline values: CDR1 ENHRY, CDR2 SYGVKD. The CDR3 contains 12 residues. Trimming removed 10 bases at V and 7 bases at J, with 16 bases between. This CDR3 reads CATKRAAGTQYF. The CDR3 DNA follows: TGTGCCACAAAAAGGGCAGCAGGGACCCAGTACTTC.

This chain links TRBV28 with TRBJ1-1; D remains unclear. The CDR3 consists of 14 residues. The V and J ends lost 4 bases and 1 base respectively, with 10 bases between them. CDR1 is MDHEN, CDR2 SYDVKM, per germline. Here the CDR3 reads CASSSHLANTEAFF. CDR3 bases: TGTGCCAGCAGTTCACACCTCGCGAACACTGAAGCTTTCTTT. Based on the CDR3 plus reference TRBV28 and TRBJ1-1, the full variable domain is DVKVTQSSRYLVKRTGEKVFLECVQDMDHENMFWYRQDPGLGLRLIYFSYDVKMKEKGDIPEGYSVSREKKERFSLILESASTNQTSMYLCASSSHLANTEAFFGQGTRLTVV.

The chain is built from TRBV27 and TRBJ2-7, with 8 bases fitting TRBD2. Germline CDR1 is MNHEY and CDR2 is SMNVEV (reference sequence). The ends lost 5 bases at V and 2 bases at J; junction bases unmatched: 17. The CDR3 length is 18 residues. The DNA for the CDR3 is TGTGCCAGCAGTCTGCTGCCTTCCGGGACTAGTGTGGCCTACGAGCAGTACTTC. Amino acids: CASSLLPSGTSVAYEQYF.

This chain joins TRBV11-2 and TRBJ2-7, with 7 positions matching TRBD2. The germline V gene has CDR1 SGHAT and CDR2 FQNNGV. The length of the CDR3 is 14 residues. V gave up 5 bases and J gave up 3 bases; unmatched junction bases: 7. CDR3 region: CASSLPLADYEQYF. Written as DNA, the CDR3 is TGTGCCAGCAGCCTACCCCTAGCGGACTACGAGCAGTACTTC.

This clone has just one count. The chain joins TRBV6-2 or TRBV6-3 to TRBJ2-1; 7 bases fit TRBD1. Germline V gene data show CDR1 as MNHEY and CDR2 as SVGEGT. The CDR3 covers 17 residues. V shed 6 bases and J 3 bases; nucleotides not matched to a gene: 14. In nucleotides, the CDR3 is TGTGCCAGCAGCTATGTTAAGACAGGGAGCCTCTACAATGAGCAGTTCTTC. It is translated as CASSYVKTGSLYNEQFF.

The CDR3 here is CASSPKGSNEKLFF. As DNA, the CDR3 is TGTGCCAGCTCACCTAAGGGGTCTAATGAAAAACTGTTTTTT. The chain has TRBV18 and TRBJ1-4; weak D call: TRBD1 (5 bases). The CDR3 runs to 14 residues. With 3 bases removed from V and 3 bases from J, the gap between germline ends came to 8 bases. From germline, CDR1 is KGHSH and CDR2 LQKENI.

The V gene is TRBV28, the J gene TRBJ2-5, with 8 positions matching TRBD1. Germline V lookup: CDR1 MDHEN, CDR2 SYDVKM. The CDR3 has 13 amino acids. The V segment lost 6 bases and the J segment 7 bases; nucleotides outside the gene matches: 7. CDR3 in DNA: TGTGCCAGCAGCCAGGGGGCCCAGGGGACCCAGTACTTC. It is translated as CASSQGAQGTQYF.

The genes are TRBV7-2 and TRBJ1-6; D is unclear. The V gene's germline CDR1 is SGHTA and CDR2 FQGNSA. The length of the CDR3 is 13 residues. V lost 2 bases to trimming and J lost 7 bases, with 6 bases between them. CDR3 region: CASSLQLNSPLHF. The CDR3 DNA reads TGTGCCAGCAGCTTACAGCTAAATTCACCCCTCCACTTT. Using reference TRBV7-2 and TRBJ1-6 for the parts outside the CDR3, the full variable domain is GAGVSQSPSNKVTEKGKDVELRCDPISGHTALYWYRQSLGQGLEFLIYFQGNSAPDKSGLPSDRFSAERTGGSVSTLTIQRTQQEDSAVYLCASSLQLNSPLHFGNGTRLTVT.

This chain joins TRBV5-6 and TRBJ2-7; D ambiguous. The germline CDR1 and CDR2 sequences are SGHDT and YYEEEE. V lost 2 bases to trimming and J lost 2 bases, with 8 bases between them. The CDR3 length is 13 residues. The CDR3 spells CASSFIGPYEQYF. The CDR3 coding sequence is TGTGCCAGCAGCTTTATCGGACCCTACGAGCAGTACTTC.

The V call is TRBV2, the J call TRBJ1-4; no reliable D call. Trimming removed 3 bases at V and 8 bases at J, with 16 bases between. The germline gives CDR1 SNHLY, CDR2 FYNNEI. The CDR3 spans 15 residues. CDR3 loop: CASSDATAGREKLFF. In DNA form, the CDR3 reads TGTGCCAGCAGTGATGCGACGGCGGGTCGAGAAAAACTGTTTTTT. Full variable domain (outside the CDR3, taken from reference TRBV2 and TRBJ1-4): EPEVTQTPSHQVTQMGQEVILRCVPISNHLYFYWYRQILGQKVEFLVSFYNNEISEKSEIFDDQFSVERPDGSNFTLKIRSTKLEDSAMYFCASSDATAGREKLFFGSGTQLSVL.

As DNA, the CDR3 is TGTGCCAGTAGTATTCGCGGGAGACGCAATGAGCAGTTCTTC. Amino acid sequence: CASSIRGRRNEQFF. V is TRBV19 and J is TRBJ2-1; TRBD2 matches at 7 bases. V was clipped by 3 bases and J by 6 bases; unmatched bases: 5. The CDR3 spans 14 residues. Germline CDR1 reads LNHDA; CDR2 reads SQIVND (reference sequence).

This clone appeared once. The chain has TRBV28 and TRBJ1-2; D is ambiguous. The CDR3 length is 12 residues. V lost 2 bases and J 7 bases, leaving 8 bases between the germline ends. Germline V gene data show CDR1 as MDHEN and CDR2 as SYDVKM. CDR3 sequence reads: CASSLIKGGYTF. CDR3 in DNA: TGTGCCAGCAGTTTAATCAAGGGTGGCTACACCTTC.

This clone was counted between two and nine times. The chain links TRBV24-1 to TRBJ1-4; D remains unclear. The CDR3 spans 14 residues. The V end was cut by 2 bases, the J end by 8 bases, with 11 bases between. Germline V gene data show CDR1 as KGHDR and CDR2 as SFDVKD. CDR3: CATSDWTEGEKLFF. In DNA form, the CDR3 reads TGTGCCACCAGTGATTGGACTGAGGGAGAAAAACTGTTTTTT.

The V and J genes are TRBV6-5 and TRBJ1-1; the D is unclear. V lost 2 bases and J 7 bases, leaving 20 bases between the germline ends. Per germline, CDR1 MNHEY and CDR2 SVGAGI. The CDR3 is 16 residues long. CDR3 residues: CASSYEGTGGLHEAFF. In nucleotides, the CDR3 is TGTGCCAGCAGTTACGAGGGAACGGGAGGATTGCATGAAGCTTTCTTT.

V gene TRBV19 combines with J gene TRBJ1-2; the match to TRBD1 covers 7 bases. V dropped 7 bases and J dropped 2; count of bases not matched to a gene: 4. Germline V lookup: CDR1 LNHDA, CDR2 SQIVND (reference sequence). The CDR3 totals 13 residues. CDR3 in amino acids: CASTQDRNYGYTF. The CDR3, as DNA: TGTGCCAGTACTCAGGACAGGAACTATGGCTACACCTTC.

The rearrangement uses TRBV6-5 and TRBJ2-1, with 8 nucleotides matching TRBD2. The J segment lost 4 bases and the V segment lost 6 bases, leaving 8 bases of the junction unmatched. The CDR3 has 15 amino acids. In germline, CDR1 is MNHEY, CDR2 SVGAGI. The CDR3 reads CASRSGSGLYNEQFF. The CDR3 DNA reads as TGTGCCAGCAGGAGCGGGAGTGGGTTATACAATGAGCAGTTCTTC.

This clone was seen just once. This chain joins TRBV5-1 and TRBJ2-2; no clear D. The length of the CDR3 is 15 residues. Trimming shortened V by 0 bases and J by 6 bases, and 12 bases separated the two germline ends. From germline, CDR1 is SGHRS and CDR2 YFSETQ. The CDR3 protein is CASSLGPSSPGELFF. Written as DNA, the CDR3 is TGCGCCAGCAGCTTGGGGCCCAGTTCTCCCGGGGAGCTGTTTTTT.

V usage is TRBV9 and J usage is TRBJ1-1; 10 positions match TRBD1. CDR3 length equals 14 residues. J lost 5 bases, V lost 2 bases, and 3 bases had no gene match. Germline values: CDR1 SGDLS, CDR2 YYNGEE. DNA for the CDR3: TGTGCCAGCAGCGTGGGGACAGGGGATACTGAAGCTTTCTTT. Protein sequence: CASSVGTGDTEAFF. Together with reference TRBV9 and TRBJ1-1, the CDR3 gives the full variable domain: DSGVTQTPKHLITATGQRVTLRCSPRSGDLSVYWYQQSLDQGLQFLIQYYNGEERAKGNILERFSAQQFPDLHSELNLSSLELGDSALYFCASSVGTGDTEAFFGQGTRLTVV.

This chain connects TRBV19 to TRBJ2-7; 10 bases fit TRBD1. Germline trimming cut 6 bases from V and 7 bases from J; bases unmatched to any gene: 6. The length of the CDR3 is 13 residues. In germline, CDR1 is LNHDA, CDR2 SQIVND (reference sequence). The CDR3 sequence is CASRRQGAGEQYF. DNA of the CDR3: TGTGCCAGTAGGAGACAGGGGGCTGGGGAGCAGTACTTC. Supplemented by reference TRBV19 and TRBJ2-7, the full variable domain reads DGGITQSPKYLFRKEGQNVTLSCEQNLNHDAMYWYRQDPGQGLRLIYYSQIVNDFQKGDIAEGYSVSREKKESFPLTVTSAQKNPTAFYLCASRRQGAGEQYFGPGTRLTVT.